Presented here are 29 T cell receptor beta chains from one specimen sequenced in a study of T-cell reconstitution after alpha-beta-depleted transplantation in children (dated by TCRdb to 2016 to 2017). Library construction relied on PCR. Sequencing was performed on an Illumina HiSeq 2500. TCR libraries were prepared with molecular barcoding, using unique molecular identifiers to normalize TCRbeta repertoire quantification. Clones were called with MiXCR by TCRdb after fastp trimmed the public reads at Q25, and only in-frame beta chains were retained. When rows share a CDR3 protein, they turn into one entry using the most common DNA and genes. For this sample there are fewer than 550,000 distinct CDR3 sequences; roughly 16% appear just once. 25% to 30% of the sample is held by the ten biggest clonotypes. The treatment or condition label corresponds to: allogeneic hematopoietic cell transplantation with graft depleted of TCRalphabeta T cells and CD19 B cells.

The sample was PBMCs, mostly from graft donor cells, taken 360 days after TCRalphabeta/CD19-depleted stem cell transplant. These receptors were obtained from a boy younger than two who had a stem cell transplant for Wiskott-Aldrich syndrome, so the T cells may come from the graft donor.

This clonotype was found a few times. The rearrangement joins TRBV28 to TRBJ2-5; no reliable D call. The CDR3 contains 12 residues. Between the trimmed V and J ends, which lost 3 bases and 5 bases, there was a span of 7 bases. CDR1 is MDHEN, CDR2 SYDVKM, per germline. The CDR3 region has the DNA TGTGCCAGCAGTTTCGGGTGGGAGACCCAGTACTTC. Its protein is CASSFGWETQYF.

This clonotype was observed at least ten times. This chain joins TRBV20-1 and TRBJ2-7; tentatively, D is TRBD2 (7 bases). Trimming stripped 5 bases from V and 4 bases from J, with 18 bases between. CDR1 is DFQATT, CDR2 SNEGSKA, per germline (reference sequence). The CDR3 has 14 amino acids. The CDR3 region is CSAGGAGVRYEQYF. In DNA form, the CDR3 reads TGCAGTGCTGGGGGGGCGGGAGTAAGGTACGAGCAGTACTTC.

This clonotype was observed a few times. The chain is built from TRBV5-1 and TRBJ2-6; D not certain. Looked up from germline, CDR1 is SGHRS and CDR2 is YFSETQ. Trimming took off 3 bases at V and 0 bases at J, with 7 bases between the two ends. The length of the CDR3 is 15 residues. The CDR3 DNA is TGCGCCAGCAGCTATGACATCTCTGGGGCCAACGTCCTGACTTTC. Amino acid sequence: CASSYDISGANVLTF.

This clonotype has only a few counts. The gene calls are TRBV12-3 or TRBV12-4 and TRBJ2-7; TRBD2 agrees at 10 bases. J was trimmed by 5 bases and V by 6 bases; bases with no gene match: 7. The CDR3 is made up of 14 amino acids. The CDR3 spells CASRPSGSRDEQYF. In DNA form, the CDR3 reads TGTGCCAGCAGACCTAGCGGGAGTCGCGACGAGCAGTACTTC.

V gene TRBV6-6 combines with J gene TRBJ1-3, with D unclear. The ends were cut back, 6 bases at V and 8 bases at J, with 11 bases in the middle. The CDR3 contains 12 residues. The germline CDR1 and CDR2 sequences are MNHNY and SVGAGI (reference sequence). The CDR3: CASSPGFHTIYF. The CDR3 DNA reads TGTGCCAGCAGCCCAGGTTTTCACACCATATATTTT.

The V and J genes are TRBV9 and TRBJ2-1; no reliable D call. Trimming shortened V by 2 bases and J by 9 bases, and 12 bases separated the two germline ends. The V gene's germline CDR1 is SGDLS and CDR2 YYNGEE. This CDR3 spans 13 amino acids. The CDR3 reads CASSVGLFSEQFF. The CDR3 region has the DNA TGTGCCAGCAGCGTTGGGTTATTCAGTGAGCAGTTCTTC.

This chain uses TRBV20-1 with TRBJ2-7; D is ambiguous. The germline V gene encodes CDR1 DFQATT and CDR2 SNEGSKA (reference sequence). This CDR3 comprises 12 residues. Trimming left V 4 bases short and J 2 bases short, with 9 bases between. CDR3: CSAIRSPYEQYF. The CDR3 DNA reads TGCAGTGCTATACGTAGCCCCTACGAGCAGTACTTC.

The chain couples TRBV2 to TRBJ2-1; D ambiguous. V gave up 1 base and J gave up 3 bases, with 10 bases separating them. The germline V gene encodes CDR1 SNHLY and CDR2 FYNNEI. This CDR3 is built from 15 residues. The CDR3 coding sequence is TGTGCCAGCAGTGAAGGTGGGTCCCGCTACAATGAGCAGTTCTTC. Translated, it gives CASSEGGSRYNEQFF.

This clonotype was seen only a few times. V gene TRBV12-3 or TRBV12-4 combines with J gene TRBJ1-1; a possible D gene is TRBD1 (5 bases). The ends were cut back, 1 base at V and 1 base at J, with 16 bases in the middle. The CDR3 consists of 17 residues. The CDR3 DNA follows: TGTGCCAGCAGTTTAGGGCCCCCGCAGGGCCCGAACACTGAAGCTTTCTTT. Protein product: CASSLGPPQGPNTEAFF.

V usage is TRBV7-9 and J usage is TRBJ2-4, with a tentative D call TRBD1 (6 bases). The V gene lost 1 base and the J gene lost 8 bases, with 21 bases spanning the gap. The length of the CDR3 is 17 residues. In germline, CDR1 is SEHNR, CDR2 FQNEAQ (reference sequence). The CDR3 DNA sequence: TGTGCCAGCAGCTTAGGAGAGGAGCGGTCAGAGGGGGACATTCAGTACTTC. Its translation: CASSLGEERSEGDIQYF.

This clonotype was observed a handful of times. The chain is built from TRBV11-2 and TRBJ2-1, with D perhaps matching TRBD1 (5 bases). Germline loops: CDR1 SGHAT, CDR2 FQNNGV. V lost 4 bases and J lost 0, with 10 bases in between. The CDR3 totals 15 residues. CDR3 nucleotides: TGTGCCAGCAGCTCTTTGGGGCGCTCCTACAATGAGCAGTTCTTC. This encodes CASSSLGRSYNEQFF. Full variable domain (rest looked up from reference TRBV11-2 and TRBJ2-1): EAGVAQSPRYKIIEKRQSVAFWCNPISGHATLYWYQQILGQGPKLLIQFQNNGVVDDSQLPKDRFSAERLKGVDSTLKIQPAKLEDSAVYLCASSSLGRSYNEQFFGPGTRLTVL.

The chain couples TRBV12-3 or TRBV12-4 to TRBJ2-1; 11 bases map to TRBD2. V lost 8 bases to trimming and J lost 2 bases; unmatched junction nucleotides: 11. This CDR3 spans 17 amino acids. CDR3 residues: CASGRTSGLRTYNEQFF. CDR3 nucleotide sequence: TGTGCCAGCGGAAGGACTAGCGGGCTGAGGACCTACAATGAGCAGTTCTTC.

V is TRBV12-3 or TRBV12-4 and J is TRBJ2-3; TRBD1 aligns across 7 bases. This CDR3 comprises 15 residues. V shed 5 bases and J 2 bases; nucleotides not matched to a gene: 7. The CDR3 DNA reads as TGTGCCAGCAGTATCACAGGGGTCATCACAGATACGCAGTATTTT. This translates into CASSITGVITDTQYF.

The rearrangement links TRBV24-1 to TRBJ2-1; the D is unclear. Trimming left V 4 bases short and J 6 bases short, with 6 bases between. The CDR3 is 12 amino acids. CDR1 is KGHDR and CDR2 is SFDVKD in the germline V gene. CDR3 protein: CATSEGLNEQFF. The CDR3 DNA follows: TGTGCCACCAGTGAAGGTCTCAATGAGCAGTTCTTC.

The sample holds a few counts of this clonotype. This chain joins TRBV20-1 and TRBJ1-5; TRBD1 might be the D (5 bases). V was cut by 4 bases and J by 11 bases, with 12 bases left in between. Germline assignment: CDR1 DFQATT and CDR2 SNEGSKA (reference sequence). This CDR3 comprises 11 residues. The CDR3 loop reads CSAIIGGTQHF. The CDR3 region has the DNA TGCAGTGCTATAATTGGGGGGACCCAGCATTTT.

The rearrangement uses TRBV28 and TRBJ1-4; the match to TRBD1 covers 7 bases. The CDR3 contains 12 residues. The germline V gene encodes CDR1 MDHEN and CDR2 SYDVKM. The junction had 2 bases not matched to a gene; V was cut back by 7 bases and J by 6 bases. CDR3 residues: CASNRGDEKLFF. The DNA of the CDR3 is TGTGCCAGCAACAGGGGAGATGAAAAACTGTTTTTT.

This clonotype was seen a handful of times. The chain recombines TRBV4-3 with TRBJ1-4, with unresolved D. Germline lookup yields CDR1 LGHNA and CDR2 YSLEER. V was trimmed by 9 bases and J by 8 bases, leaving 16 bases between them. The CDR3 spans 13 residues. The CDR3 sequence: CASRRRMEEKLFF. The CDR3 DNA reads TGCGCCAGTCGTCGACGGATGGAGGAAAAACTGTTTTTT.

This clonotype turned up a few times. V gene TRBV25-1 combines with J gene TRBJ2-7, with unresolved D. Germline V gene data show CDR1 as MGHDK and CDR2 as SYGVNS. V was trimmed by 3 bases and J by 2 bases, leaving 8 bases between them. The CDR3 runs 13 residues. The DNA of the CDR3 is TGTGCCAGCAGTGATCTGGGGACCTACGAGCAGTACTTC. It translates to CASSDLGTYEQYF.

The chain combines TRBV12-3 or TRBV12-4 with TRBJ1-2; D is unresolved. The CDR3 totals 13 residues. Trimming stripped 2 bases from V and 7 bases from J, with 11 bases between. In DNA, the CDR3 is TGTGCCAGCAGTTTATTTCGGGGATCTGGCTACACCTTC. Translated, it gives CASSLFRGSGYTF.

This clonotype came up a few times. The gene calls are TRBV20-1 and TRBJ2-1, with TRBD2 matching 9 bases. Looked up from germline, CDR1 is DFQATT and CDR2 is SNEGSKA (reference sequence). This CDR3 comprises 13 residues. After removal of 3 bases from V and 5 bases from J, the junction contained 2 bases not matched to a gene. This CDR3 is CSARGTSNNEQFF. The CDR3 DNA follows: TGCAGTGCTAGGGGGACTAGCAACAATGAGCAGTTCTTC.

The genes are TRBV6-2 or TRBV6-3 and TRBJ2-7; 7 nucleotides line up with TRBD2. Germline CDR1 MNHEY, CDR2 SVGEGT. The CDR3 sequence is 20 residues long. Losses at the gene ends were 0 bases for V and 4 bases for J; bases not matched to a gene: 21. The CDR3 DNA follows: TGTGCCAGCAGTTACTCGAGACCCACCCGGGAGGAGCCTCCCCCTTACGAGCAGTACTTC. Translation: CASSYSRPTREEPPPYEQYF.

This clonotype was observed a handful of times. V usage is TRBV29-1 and J usage is TRBJ2-5; the D gene is possibly TRBD1 (6 bases). V lost 2 bases and J 4 bases, leaving 8 bases between the germline ends. Germline V gene lookup returns CDR1 SQVTM and CDR2 ANQGSEA. This CDR3 spans 12 amino acids. The CDR3 protein is CSVEIGGETQYF. The CDR3 nucleotides read TGCAGCGTTGAAATAGGGGGAGAGACCCAGTACTTC.

Many counts were recorded for this clonotype. The rearrangement links TRBV5-1 to TRBJ1-1; D possibly corresponds to TRBD1 (6 bases). The CDR3 spans 15 residues. V lost 3 bases to trimming and J lost 3 bases, with 15 bases between them. Germline CDR1 is SGHRS and CDR2 is YFSETQ. CDR3 protein: CASSSIRGGDTEAFF. CDR3 coding DNA: TGCGCCAGCAGCTCAATCAGGGGAGGGGACACTGAAGCTTTCTTT.

V is TRBV5-1 and J is TRBJ2-1, with D perhaps matching TRBD1 (5 bases). The CDR3 contains 14 residues. Trimming pared 4 bases from V and 5 bases from J, leaving 13 bases between. CDR1 and CDR2 from the germline V gene are SGHRS and YFSETQ. The CDR3 bases are TGCGCCAGCAGCCTGCTACAGGTTCACAATGAGCAGTTCTTC. This encodes CASSLLQVHNEQFF.

The chain couples TRBV7-8 to TRBJ2-1, with 12 bases fitting TRBD1. This CDR3 region has 19 residues. V was pared by 0 bases and J by 0 bases, with 6 bases of the junction left unmatched. Looked up from germline, CDR1 is SGHVS and CDR2 is FQNEAQ. CDR3 protein: CASSLAGTGGSFSYNEQFF. Here the CDR3 DNA reads TGTGCCAGCAGCTTAGCCGGGACAGGGGGCTCATTCTCCTACAATGAGCAGTTCTTC.

Judged by abundance, this clonotype is medium-sized. This chain links TRBV15 with TRBJ2-1; D uncertain. Trimming cost V 0 bases and J 0 bases, with 6 bases left between them. This CDR3 region has 15 residues. Germline CDR1 LNHNV, CDR2 YYDKDF (reference sequence). The CDR3 DNA follows: TGTGCCACCAGCAGAGACTCTCGCTCCTACAATGAGCAGTTCTTC. Translated, it gives CATSRDSRSYNEQFF.

V gene TRBV10-2 combines with J gene TRBJ2-7; the match to TRBD2 covers 7 bases. V trimming: 8 bases; J trimming: 3 bases; junction bases outside the gene matches: 7. Germline lookup yields CDR1 WSHSY and CDR2 SAAADI. This CDR3 contains 13 residues. The CDR3 loop reads CASGGGRGYEQYF. The DNA of the CDR3 is TGCGCCAGCGGGGGGGGAAGGGGCTACGAGCAGTACTTC.

V usage is TRBV5-1 and J usage is TRBJ2-5; D is perhaps TRBD2 (5 bases). CDR1 and CDR2 (germline): SGHRS, YFSETQ. This CDR3 contains 14 residues. Trimming pared 0 bases from V and 5 bases from J, leaving 11 bases between. The CDR3 sequence is CASSLDEGWETQYF. The CDR3 coding sequence is TGCGCCAGCAGCTTGGATGAGGGTTGGGAGACCCAGTACTTC.

The gene calls are TRBV5-1 and TRBJ1-1; 7 bases are a match to TRBD1. Germline CDR1 is SGHRS and CDR2 is YFSETQ. This CDR3 contains 15 residues. The V and J ends lost 4 bases and 3 bases, in that order; junction bases with no gene match: 9. The CDR3 here is CASSPKTGRDTEAFF. The CDR3 coding sequence is TGCGCCAGCAGCCCAAAGACAGGGAGGGACACTGAAGCTTTCTTT.